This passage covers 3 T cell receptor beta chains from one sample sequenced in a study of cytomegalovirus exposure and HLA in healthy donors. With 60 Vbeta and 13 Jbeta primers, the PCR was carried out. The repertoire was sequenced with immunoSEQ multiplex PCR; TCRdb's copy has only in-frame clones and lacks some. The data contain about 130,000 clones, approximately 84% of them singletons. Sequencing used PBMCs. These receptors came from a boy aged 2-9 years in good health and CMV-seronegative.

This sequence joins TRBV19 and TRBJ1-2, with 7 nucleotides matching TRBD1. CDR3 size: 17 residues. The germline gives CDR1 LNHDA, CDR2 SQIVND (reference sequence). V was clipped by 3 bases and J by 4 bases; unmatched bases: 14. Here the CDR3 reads CASSMNWMRGRFYGYTF. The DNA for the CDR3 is TGTGCCAGTAGTATGAATTGGATGAGGGGGCGCTTCTATGGCTACACCTTC. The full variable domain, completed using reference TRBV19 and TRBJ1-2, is DGGITQSPKYLFRKEGQNVTLSCEQNLNHDAMYWYRQDPGQGLRLIYYSQIVNDFQKGDIAEGYSVSREKKESFPLTVTSAQKNPTAFYLCASSMNWMRGRFYGYTFGSGTRLTVV.

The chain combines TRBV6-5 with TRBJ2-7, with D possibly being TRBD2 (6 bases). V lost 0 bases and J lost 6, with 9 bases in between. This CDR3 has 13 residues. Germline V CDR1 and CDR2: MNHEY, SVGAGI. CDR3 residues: CASSYSTGGEQYF. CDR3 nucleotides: TGTGCCAGCAGTTACTCAACCGGGGGCGAGCAGTACTTC.

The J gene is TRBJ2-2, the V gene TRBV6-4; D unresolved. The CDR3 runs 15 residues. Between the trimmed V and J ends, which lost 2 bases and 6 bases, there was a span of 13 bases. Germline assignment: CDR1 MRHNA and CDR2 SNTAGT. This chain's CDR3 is CASSDPSTESGELFF. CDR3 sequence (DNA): TGTGCCAGCAGTGACCCGTCTACCGAATCCGGGGAGCTGTTTTTT.